This T cell receptor (beta chain) was captured in a study of T cell responses to AZD1222 COVID-19 vaccine (dated by TCRdb to the early 2020s). Regarding the complete study: AZD1222 recipients with second doses at about 4 weeks or about 12 weeks were pooled, because spike-specific TCR depth and breadth did not differ between schedules. TCR sequencing covered 230 or so trial participants: 200 to 210 given two doses of AZD1222 and 26 given two doses of MenACWY control vaccine. Trial participants were enrolled into age subgroups of 18-55, 56-69 and 70-plus years, which contained around 140, 26 and 57 TCR-sequenced participants, respectively. The paper's findings and limits, for the study overall: The whole spike protein was spanned by vaccine-associated CD4 TCRs, and dominant responses were seen in regions 160-218 and 743-854. After two AZD1222 doses, spike-specific TCR breadth and depth were significantly higher than at day 0 and than in MenACWY recipients. Because no day 14 peak-response samples were available, repertoires were characterized only after the peak T cell response. In the small 56-69-year group, the increase in depth fell short of significance, most likely because of low power. Epitopes outside the regions mutated in the B.1.351 and B.1.1.7 variants were reportedly recognized by nearly half of the unique spike-specific TCRs. Most participants were white British and females outnumbered males, and the authors suggested that clonal diversity may have been underestimated. Only five to seven AZD1222 recipients were SARS-CoV-2 seropositive at baseline, limiting conclusions about previously exposed vaccinees.

The CDR3 regions of human TCRbeta chains were analyzed by immunosequencing. As for how the authors treated the data: Repertoire TCRs were matched against a reference library of SARS-CoV-2-specific TCRs generated with the MIRA antigen-specificity platform. Breadth was defined as the fraction of unique TCRs that were SARS-CoV-2-associated, and depth was defined as the fraction of total T cells that were SARS-CoV-2-associated. Each spike-specific TCR was assigned to its reactive spike region and to a CD4 or CD8 class using the MIRA data. Log10-transformed breadth and depth values were compared by one-way ANOVA with Sidak's multiple comparisons tests. The clones in this table, taken by TCRdb from immuneACCESS, are in-frame only. Not every clone is retained; where verified, under half of the shortfall comes from an unresolved V gene, and the cause of the rest is unknown. Clone size and the V and J calls come from that table; the DNA yielded D and trimming. This sample lists more than 110,000 clones; 80% to 95% were detected once. In total, the top ten clones hold about 3.7% of the sample.

The sample's time point label, in plain terms: baseline before first vaccination. Vaccinee samples came from UK trials COV001 and COV002, including a single-blind randomized controlled phase 2/3 trial of AZD1222 (ChAdOx1 nCoV-19) in healthy adults. For TCRbeta chain sequencing, PBMC samples from trial participants were taken at day 0 and at day 28 after the second dose. CDR1 and CDR2 (MRHNA, SNTAGT) derive from the germline V gene. Reading from cysteine to phenylalanine, the CDR3 counts 13 amino acids. Of the read, only the CDR3 DNA is kept; its 39 bases are in frame from base 1. V ends up 5 bases short and J 5 bases short, with an unmatched junction base count of 3. In its sample, this clone was seen once. Its antigen is still unknown. The input lacks base qualities; no much larger clone sits a single base away.

The chain is made from TRBV6-4 and TRBJ2-1, and 7 junctional nucleotides match TRBD2. Sequences were derived from peripheral blood, sampled on day 0 of AZD1222 vaccination. The receptor was isolated from an adult in good health. In nucleotides, the sequence is TGTGCCAGCAGTCGGGACTATGACAATGAGCAGTTCTTC. This sequence encodes CASSRDYDNEQFF.